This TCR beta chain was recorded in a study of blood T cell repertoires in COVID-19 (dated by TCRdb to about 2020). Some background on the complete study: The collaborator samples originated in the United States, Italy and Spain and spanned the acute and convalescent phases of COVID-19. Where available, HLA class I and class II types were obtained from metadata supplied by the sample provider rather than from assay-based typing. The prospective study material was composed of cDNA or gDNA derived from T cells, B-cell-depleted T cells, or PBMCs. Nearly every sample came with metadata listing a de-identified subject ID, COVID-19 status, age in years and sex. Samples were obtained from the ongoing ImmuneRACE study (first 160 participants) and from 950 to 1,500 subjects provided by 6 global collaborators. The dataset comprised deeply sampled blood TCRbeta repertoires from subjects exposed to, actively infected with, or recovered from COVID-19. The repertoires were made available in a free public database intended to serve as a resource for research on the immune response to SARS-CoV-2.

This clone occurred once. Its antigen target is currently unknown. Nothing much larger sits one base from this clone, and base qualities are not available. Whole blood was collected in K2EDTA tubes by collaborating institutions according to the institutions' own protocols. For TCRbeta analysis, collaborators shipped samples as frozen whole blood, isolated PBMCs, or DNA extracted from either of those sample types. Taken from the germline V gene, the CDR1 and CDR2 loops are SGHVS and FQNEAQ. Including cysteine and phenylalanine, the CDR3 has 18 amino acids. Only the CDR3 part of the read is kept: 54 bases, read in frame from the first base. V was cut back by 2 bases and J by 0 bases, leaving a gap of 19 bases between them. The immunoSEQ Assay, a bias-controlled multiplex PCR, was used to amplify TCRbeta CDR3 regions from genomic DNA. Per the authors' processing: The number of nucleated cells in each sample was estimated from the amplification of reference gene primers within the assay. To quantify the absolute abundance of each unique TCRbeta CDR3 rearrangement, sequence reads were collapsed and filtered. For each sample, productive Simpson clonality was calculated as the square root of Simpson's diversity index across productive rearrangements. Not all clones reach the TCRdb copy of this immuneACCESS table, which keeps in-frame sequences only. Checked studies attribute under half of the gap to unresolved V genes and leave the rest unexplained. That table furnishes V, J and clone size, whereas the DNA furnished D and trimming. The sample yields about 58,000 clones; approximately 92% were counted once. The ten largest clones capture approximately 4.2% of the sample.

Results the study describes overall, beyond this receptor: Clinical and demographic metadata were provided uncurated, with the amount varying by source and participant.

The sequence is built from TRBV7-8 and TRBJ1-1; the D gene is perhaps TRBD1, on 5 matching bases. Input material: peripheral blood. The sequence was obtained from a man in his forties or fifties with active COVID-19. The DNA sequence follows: TGTGCCAGCAGCTTATTGGCCCTAGGGAGGGGTGTGAACACTGAAGCTTTCTTT. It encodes CASSLLALGRGVNTEAFF.